This T cell receptor beta chain was documented in a study of OX40 agonist ivuxolimab in advanced cancers. In terms of the full investigation: The costimulatory receptor OX40 (CD134) was targeted by ivuxolimab, a fully human IgG2 agonistic monoclonal antibody. Among the roughly 50 dose-escalation patients, approximately 20 had hepatocellular carcinoma, 15 melanoma, 9 renal cell carcinoma and 9 head and neck cancer. Partial responses were achieved by three dose-escalation patients, of whom one had hepatocellular carcinoma and two had cutaneous melanoma. Intravenous ivuxolimab was administered to patients every 2 weeks at six dose levels: 0.01, 0.1, 0.3, 1.5, 3 and 10 mg/kg. The paper covers the monotherapy dose-escalation part of the phase I ivuxolimab trial, which included N ≈ 54 patients. Prior anti-PD-1, anti-PD-L1 or anti-CTLA-4 therapy was permitted, and checkpoint inhibitors had been received by less than 45% of dose-escalation patients. Peripheral TCRbeta sequencing aimed to test whether ivuxolimab altered TCR sequence diversity and caused clonal T-cell expansion. In the dose-escalation cohort, over 65% of patients were male, and the mean age was around 60 years, with a range of roughly 20 to 80. Overall results and qualifications from the work: In partial responders in the 0.1-3.0 mg/kg groups, normalized peripheral clonal expansion was found to be among the lowest, especially among CD8+ T cells. Low levels of normalized T-cell clonal expansion were also shown by some nonresponding patients. After ivuxolimab, CD8+ T cells had more expanded clones than CD4+ T cells on average. Antigen specificity was not determined for the clonally expanded peripheral T cells. At doses from 0.1 to 3.0 mg/kg, clonal expansion was seen in both CD4+ and CD8+ blood T cells between baseline and week 6.

Genomic DNA was isolated from the sorted cells so that the TCRbeta CDR3 region could be sequenced. TCRbeta CDR3 regions were sequenced using the immunoSEQ Assay. This immuneACCESS table, as held by TCRdb, lists in-frame sequences with V and J called but not all clones. Of the missing ones, under half trace to an unresolved V gene in checked studies; the others have no known cause. Recorded for this sample are 45,000 to 65,000 clones; about four fifths of them occurred a single time. The ten largest clonotypes hold less than 4% of the sample. The trial excluded patients who had a history of autoimmune disease or were on systemic immunosuppression. Peripheral blood for TCR sequencing was collected from all dose cohorts at baseline, on cycle 4 day 1, and on cycle 7 day 1. The samples were taken from a phase I, first-in-human, multicenter, open-label dose-escalation trial of ivuxolimab. The trial enrolled adults with locally advanced or metastatic head and neck squamous cell, hepatocellular, melanoma or renal cell carcinoma. Before TCR sequencing, CD4+ T cells and CD8+ T cells were sorted from peripheral blood as separate populations.

As encoded in the germline V gene, CDR1 is SGHAT while CDR2 is FQNNGV. The CDR3 starts with the cysteine, ends with the phenylalanine, and has 13 residues. The retained sequence is limited to the CDR3, 39 bases, with the frame set at the first base. The junction shows trimming of 3 bases on V and 7 bases on J, plus 7 bases between the germline ends. Of note for this clone: The antigen this receptor binds is unknown. No base quality information exists; no much larger clone differs at one position.

The material was CD4+ or CD8+ T cells sorted from blood, obtained in a trial of the OX40 agonist ivuxolimab. The receptor's source is an adult with an advanced solid tumor such as melanoma, head and neck, liver or kidney cancer. The V and J genes are TRBV11-2 and TRBJ1-6; the D gene is not confidently resolved. DNA sequence: TGTGCCAGCAGCTTCCCTCTCAATTCACCCCTCCACTTT. The resulting protein is CASSFPLNSPLHF. With all but the CDR3 taken from the reference TRBV11-2 and TRBJ1-6 genes, the full variable domain is: EAGVAQSPRYKIIEKRQSVAFWCNPISGHATLYWYQQILGQGPKLLIQFQNNGVVDDSQLPKDRFSAERLKGVDSTLKIQPAKLEDSAVYLCASSFPLNSPLHFGNGTRLTVT.